A selection of T cell receptor beta chains follows, all from one sample in a study of blood T cell repertoires in COVID-19. Method: immunoSEQ multiplex PCR; TCRdb's copy keeps in-frame clones and lacks some. Counted here are roughly 160,000 clones, roughly 86% occurring once; the ten biggest clones make up 2% to 3%. The sequenced sample consisted of peripheral blood. The receptor set was obtained from a woman older than 75 with COVID-19, enrolled during active disease. Both conserved end residues are part of each CDR3. The D gene is left open where the match is weak. Some rows mark clone size as missing; the rest say once, few, many or name a class of expanded clone.

TRBV6-5	-	TRBJ2-3	-	CASSSLLYTDTQYF	TGTGCCAGCAGTTCCCTTCTCTACACAGATACGCAGTATTTT
TRBV28	TRBD1	TRBJ1-2	few	CASSEAGGPYGYTF	TGTGCCAGCTCGGAGGCAGGGGGTCCCTATGGCTACACCTTC
TRBV27	-	TRBJ2-3	few	CASSSPSGTEGADTQYF	TGTGCCAGCAGTTCCCCGTCCGGGACTGAAGGTGCAGATACGCAGTATTTT
TRBV4-2	-	TRBJ1-2	-	CASSQDSGSYGYTF	TGTGCCAGCAGCCAAGATTCGGGTTCCTATGGCTACACCTTC
TRBV9	-	TRBJ1-6	once	CASSGTGNANSPLHF	TGTGCCAGCAGCGGAACAGGGAATGCCAATTCACCCCTCCACTTT
TRBV10-3	-	TRBJ1-4	-	CAIKSRGDEKLFF	TGTGCCATCAAATCCAGGGGTGATGAAAAACTGTTTTTT
TRBV28	-	TRBJ1-1	-	CASSPTGTGGVFF	TGTGCCAGCAGTCCGACCGGGACCGGGGGTGTATTCTTT
TRBV7-8	-	TRBJ2-1	-	CASSLGTANEQFF	TGTGCCAGCAGCTTGGGGACTGCCAATGAGCAGTTCTTC
TRBV4-1	-	TRBJ1-1	-	CASSQALGSGVTEAFF	TGCGCCAGCAGCCAGGCTTTGGGGTCGGGGGTCACTGAAGCTTTCTTT
TRBV3-1/TRBV3-2	-	TRBJ2-3	-	CASSPLGGAGTQYF	TGTGCCAGCAGTCCCCTTGGGGGGGCGGGGACGCAGTATTTT
TRBV7-9	TRBD2	TRBJ2-1	once	CASSFPTSGSINEQFF	TGTGCCAGCAGTTTTCCGACTAGCGGGAGTATAAATGAGCAGTTCTTC
TRBV19	-	TRBJ1-3	-	CASTDLASGASGNTIYF	TGTGCCAGTACCGACCTCGCTTCCGGAGCCTCTGGAAACACCATATATTTT
TRBV4-3	-	TRBJ2-1	once	CASSQVVGTYNEQFF	TGCGCCAGCAGCCAAGTGGTCGGGACATACAATGAGCAGTTCTTC
TRBV20-1	-	TRBJ1-4	-	CSASPGTPNEKLFF	TGCAGTGCTAGTCCCGGGACTCCTAATGAAAAACTGTTTTTT
TRBV10-3	TRBD1	TRBJ2-7	-	CATYPSAGQGVYEQYF	TGTGCCACCTATCCCTCCGCAGGACAGGGCGTATACGAGCAGTACTTC
TRBV23-1	TRBD1	TRBJ1-1	once	CASSQSTRDRFMNTEAFF	TGCGCCAGCAGTCAATCGACCCGGGACAGGTTCATGAACACTGAAGCTTTCTTT
TRBV9	TRBD2	TRBJ2-1	-	CASSPQTSGKINEQFF	TGTGCCAGCAGCCCCCAGACTAGCGGGAAAATCAATGAGCAGTTCTTC
TRBV7-6	TRBD1	TRBJ1-3	-	CASSLGTSQGAFGNTIYF	TGTGCCAGCAGCTTAGGGACCTCACAGGGGGCTTTTGGAAACACCATATATTTT
TRBV28	TRBD2	TRBJ2-5	-	CASSGSGSWGETQYF	TGTGCCAGCAGTGGTAGCGGGAGTTGGGGAGAGACCCAGTACTTC
TRBV19	TRBD1	TRBJ1-1	-	CASSPRTGLGGTEAFF	TGTGCCAGTAGTCCCCGGACAGGGCTGGGGGGGACTGAAGCTTTCTTT
TRBV6-5	-	TRBJ2-3	-	CASLAVGDTQYF	TGTGCCAGCTTAGCAGTAGGAGATACGCAGTATTTT
TRBV5-1	-	TRBJ1-2	few	CASSLELFNYGYTF	TGCGCCAGCAGCTTGGAATTATTTAACTATGGCTACACCTTC
TRBV4-1	TRBD1	TRBJ1-3	-	CASSPLTGGRRTIYF	TGCGCCAGCAGCCCCCTGACAGGGGGGCGGAGGACCATATATTTT
TRBV7-9	-	TRBJ1-5	-	CASSFSTGLGNQPQHF	TGTGCCAGCAGTTTTTCGACAGGCCTAGGCAATCAGCCCCAGCATTTT
TRBV28	TRBD1	TRBJ1-2	-	CASTTGQGLDYGYTF	TGTGCCAGTACCACCGGACAGGGGTTAGACTATGGCTACACCTTC
TRBV9	TRBD1	TRBJ1-3	-	CASSVGPGGAGGNTIYF	TGTGCCAGCAGCGTAGGGCCAGGGGGCGCGGGTGGAAACACCATATATTTT
TRBV5-4	TRBD1	TRBJ1-2	-	CASSSAGTGVGYTF	TGTGCCAGCAGCTCTGCTGGGACAGGTGTAGGCTACACCTTC
TRBV29-1	TRBD2	TRBJ2-5	-	CSVWTSGRAGNQYF	TGCAGCGTTTGGACTAGCGGGAGGGCCGGAAACCAGTACTTC
TRBV28	TRBD2	TRBJ2-1	-	CASSSSASGRDLEVQFF	TGTGCCAGCAGTTCCTCGGCTAGCGGGAGGGACCTTGAGGTGCAGTTCTTC
TRBV5-6	-	TRBJ2-6	once	CASSPRFASGANVLTF	TGTGCCAGCAGCCCGCGGTTTGCCTCTGGGGCCAACGTCCTGACTTTC
TRBV9	-	TRBJ2-3	-	CASSVDGGSQYF	TGTGCCAGCAGCGTAGACGGGGGTTCGCAGTATTTT
TRBV2	-	TRBJ2-3	-	CASSVGFGTRGDTQYF	TGTGCCAGCAGTGTAGGTTTCGGAACACGGGGGGATACGCAGTATTTT
TRBV27	-	TRBJ2-2	-	CASSLSQTGNTGELFF	TGTGCCAGCAGTTTATCGCAGACTGGGAACACCGGGGAGCTGTTTTTT
TRBV7-7	TRBD1	TRBJ2-7	-	CASSRGTGSYEQYF	TGTGCTAGCAGCAGAGGGACAGGCTCCTACGAGCAGTACTTC
TRBV6-6	-	TRBJ2-7	-	CASSYLAGYEQYF	TGTGCCAGCAGTTACCTGGCAGGCTACGAGCAGTACTTC
TRBV6-5	-	TRBJ1-5	-	CASTPTLSNQPQHF	TGTGCCAGCACCCCGACTCTTAGCAATCAGCCCCAGCATTTT
TRBV7-2	-	TRBJ2-5	-	CASSLGGRETQYF	TGTGCCAGCAGCTTAGGAGGGAGGGAGACCCAGTACTTC
TRBV11-2	TRBD2	TRBJ2-7	-	CASSTSGGVAGGYEQYF	TGTGCCAGCAGCACCTCCGGGGGAGTAGCGGGAGGCTACGAGCAGTACTTC
TRBV6-2/TRBV6-3	-	TRBJ1-5	-	CASSYSVEGQPQHF	TGTGCCAGCAGTTACTCTGTGGAGGGTCAGCCCCAGCATTTT
TRBV7-9	TRBD1	TRBJ2-7	-	CASRAGTGYRYEQYF	TGTGCCAGCAGGGCCGGGACAGGCTACCGCTACGAGCAGTACTTC
TRBV6-5	-	TRBJ2-2	-	CASSYLTVNTGELFF	TGTGCCAGCAGTTACCTGACAGTGAACACCGGGGAGCTGTTTTTT
TRBV6-1	-	TRBJ2-2	-	CASSESVDWTNTGELFF	TGTGCCAGCAGTGAGTCCGTGGACTGGACGAACACCGGGGAGCTGTTTTTT
TRBV28	TRBD1	TRBJ2-5	-	CASAARQGHQETQYF	TGTGCCAGTGCTGCTAGACAGGGACACCAAGAGACCCAGTACTTC
TRBV4-3	-	TRBJ2-2	-	CASSQVVGELTGELFF	TGCGCCAGCAGCCAAGTTGTGGGAGAATTAACCGGGGAGCTGTTTTTT
TRBV5-1	TRBD2	TRBJ2-5	-	CASSLNAGVEETQYF	TGCGCCAGCAGCTTAAACGCGGGAGTCGAGGAGACCCAGTACTTC
TRBV2	TRBD1	TRBJ2-7	-	CASSVRDRYEQYF	TGTGCCAGCAGTGTCAGGGACAGGTACGAGCAGTACTTC
TRBV5-1	TRBD2	TRBJ2-1	-	CASRGGGSSYNEQFF	TGCGCCAGCCGGGGCGGGGGGAGCTCCTACAATGAGCAGTTCTTC
TRBV5-1	-	TRBJ2-5	-	CASSLASSQETQYF	TGCGCCAGCAGCTTGGCTAGCAGCCAAGAGACCCAGTACTTC
TRBV5-6	TRBD1	TRBJ1-2	-	CASSLEAGGPSNYGYTF	TGTGCCAGCAGCTTGGAGGCAGGGGGCCCCTCTAACTATGGCTACACCTTC
TRBV5-1	TRBD2	TRBJ2-7	-	CASSLAGTSQAYEQYF	TGCGCCAGCAGCTTGGCCGGGACTAGTCAAGCCTACGAGCAGTACTTC
TRBV28	-	TRBJ2-3	-	CASSLETLPNTDTQYF	TGTGCCAGCAGTTTGGAGACTCTCCCTAACACAGATACGCAGTATTTT
TRBV4-3	-	TRBJ2-7	-	CASSPRAGPGGEQYF	TGCGCCAGCAGCCCTCGTGCGGGGCCTGGAGGCGAGCAGTACTTC